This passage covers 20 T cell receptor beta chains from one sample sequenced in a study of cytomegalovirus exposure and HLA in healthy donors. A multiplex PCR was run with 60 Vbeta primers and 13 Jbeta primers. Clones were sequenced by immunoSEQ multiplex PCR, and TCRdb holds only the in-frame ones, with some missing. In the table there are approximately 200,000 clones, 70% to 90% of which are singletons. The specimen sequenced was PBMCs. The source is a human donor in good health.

CDR3 in DNA: TGCGCCAGCAGCTATCCAGGGGTCCATCAGCCCCAGCATTTT. Encoded protein: CASSYPGVHQPQHF. The chain uses TRBV5-1 and TRBJ1-5, with a tentative D call TRBD1 (6 bases). Germline lookup yields CDR1 SGHRS and CDR2 YFSETQ. Trimming shortened V by 3 bases and J by 5 bases, and 12 bases separated the two germline ends. The CDR3 runs 14 residues.

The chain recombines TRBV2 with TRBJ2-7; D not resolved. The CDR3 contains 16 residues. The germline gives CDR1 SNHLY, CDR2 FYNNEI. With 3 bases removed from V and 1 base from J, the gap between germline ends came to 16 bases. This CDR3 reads CASSESWRLRSYEQYF. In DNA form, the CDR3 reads TGTGCCAGCAGTGAGAGTTGGCGGCTTCGATCCTACGAGCAGTACTTC.

CDR3 protein: CASSFQGSSYNEQFF. CDR3 in DNA: TGCGCCAGCAGCTTTCAGGGGAGCTCCTACAATGAGCAGTTCTTC. The chain recombines TRBV5-1 with TRBJ2-1; D is possibly TRBD1 (6 bases). The CDR3 contains 15 residues. Trimming cost V 2 bases and J 0 bases, with 9 bases left between them. The germline V gene has CDR1 SGHRS and CDR2 YFSETQ.

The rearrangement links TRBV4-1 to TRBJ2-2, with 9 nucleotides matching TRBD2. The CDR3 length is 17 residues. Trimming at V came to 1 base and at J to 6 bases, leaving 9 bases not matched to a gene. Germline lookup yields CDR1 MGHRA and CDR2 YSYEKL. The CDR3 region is CASSQGTVSGSSGELFF. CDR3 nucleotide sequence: TGCGCCAGCAGCCAAGGGACGGTTAGCGGGAGTTCCGGGGAGCTGTTTTTT.

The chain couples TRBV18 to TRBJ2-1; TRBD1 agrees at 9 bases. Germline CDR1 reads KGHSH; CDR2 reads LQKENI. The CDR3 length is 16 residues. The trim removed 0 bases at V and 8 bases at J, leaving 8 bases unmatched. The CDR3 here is CASSPPGTGKKDEQFF. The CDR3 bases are TGTGCCAGCTCACCACCCGGGACAGGGAAAAAGGATGAGCAGTTCTTC.

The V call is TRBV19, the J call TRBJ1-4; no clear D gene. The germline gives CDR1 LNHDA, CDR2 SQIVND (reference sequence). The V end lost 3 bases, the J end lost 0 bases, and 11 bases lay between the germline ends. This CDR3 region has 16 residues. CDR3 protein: CASSISHIATNEKLFF. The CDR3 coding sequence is TGTGCCAGTAGTATTTCTCACATCGCAACTAATGAAAAACTGTTTTTT.

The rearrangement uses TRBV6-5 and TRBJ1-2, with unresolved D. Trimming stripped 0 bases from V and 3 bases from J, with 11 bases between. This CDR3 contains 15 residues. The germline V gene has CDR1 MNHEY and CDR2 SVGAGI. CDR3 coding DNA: TGTGCCAGCAGTTACTCGAGCAACGGGTACTATGGCTACACCTTC. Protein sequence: CASSYSSNGYYGYTF.

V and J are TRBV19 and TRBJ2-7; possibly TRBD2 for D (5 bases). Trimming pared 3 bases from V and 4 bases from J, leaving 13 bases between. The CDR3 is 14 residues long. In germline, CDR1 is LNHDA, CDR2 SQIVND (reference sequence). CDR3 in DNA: TGTGCCAGTAGTATCTCCCAGCGGTATTACGAGCAGTACTTC. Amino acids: CASSISQRYYEQYF.

CDR3 region: CASSAIFGNSGANVLTF. CDR3 in DNA: TGTGCCAGCAGCGCCATCTTCGGGAATTCTGGGGCCAACGTCCTGACTTTC. The chain uses TRBV13 and TRBJ2-6; the D gene is possibly TRBD2 (5 bases). Germline CDR1 reads PRHDT; CDR2 reads FYEKMQ (reference sequence). The CDR3 runs 17 residues. V lost 5 bases and J 1 base, leaving 15 bases between the germline ends.

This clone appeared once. DNA for the CDR3: TGTGCCAGCAGTCTGGTCGGCAGGGGGCTTGGCACTGAAGCTTTCTTT. Amino acid sequence: CASSLVGRGLGTEAFF. V usage is TRBV2 and J usage is TRBJ1-1, with TRBD1 identical over 8 bases. V was clipped by 5 bases and J by 4 bases; unmatched bases: 12. The germline V gene encodes CDR1 SNHLY and CDR2 FYNNEI. The CDR3 loop spans 16 amino acids.

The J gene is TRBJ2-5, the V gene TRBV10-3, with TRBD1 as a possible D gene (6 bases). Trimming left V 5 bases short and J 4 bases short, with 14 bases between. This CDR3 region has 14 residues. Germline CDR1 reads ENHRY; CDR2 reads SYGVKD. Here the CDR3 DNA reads TGTGCCATCAGTCAGGGGCGAGAAAGAGAGACCCAGTACTTC. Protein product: CAISQGRERETQYF.

The CDR3 DNA reads as TGTGCCAGCAGTTCGACAGGGAGGACTGAAGCTTTCTTT. Protein sequence: CASSSTGRTEAFF. The V call is TRBV28, the J call TRBJ1-1; 7 positions agree with TRBD1. The V segment lost 4 bases and the J segment 5 bases; nucleotides outside the gene matches: 4. This CDR3 comprises 13 residues. Germline V CDR1 and CDR2: MDHEN, SYDVKM.

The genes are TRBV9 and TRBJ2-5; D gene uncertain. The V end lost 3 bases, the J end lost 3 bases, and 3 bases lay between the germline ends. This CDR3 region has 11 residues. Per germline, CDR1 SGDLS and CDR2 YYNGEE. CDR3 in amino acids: CASSAEETQYF. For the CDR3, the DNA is TGTGCCAGCAGCGCCGAAGAGACCCAGTACTTC.

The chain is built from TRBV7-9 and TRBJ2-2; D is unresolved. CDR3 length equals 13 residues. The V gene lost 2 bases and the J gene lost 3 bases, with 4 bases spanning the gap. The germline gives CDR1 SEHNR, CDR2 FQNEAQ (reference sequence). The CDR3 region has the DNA TGTGCCAGCAGCTTATCGGACACCGGGGAGCTGTTTTTT. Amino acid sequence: CASSLSDTGELFF.

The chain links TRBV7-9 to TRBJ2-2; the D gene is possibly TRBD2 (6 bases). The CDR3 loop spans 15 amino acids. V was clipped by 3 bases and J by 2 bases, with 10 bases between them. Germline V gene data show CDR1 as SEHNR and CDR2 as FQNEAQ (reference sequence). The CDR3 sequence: CASSFPRGNTGELFF. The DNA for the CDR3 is TGTGCCAGCAGCTTCCCGCGGGGTAACACCGGGGAGCTGTTTTTT.

Here the CDR3 reads CASSQDPFSRGKNIQYF. DNA for the CDR3: TGCGCCAGCAGCCAAGATCCGTTTTCCAGGGGCAAAAACATTCAGTACTTC. The chain is built from TRBV4-1 and TRBJ2-4, with D maybe TRBD1 (6 bases). This CDR3 has 17 residues. Germline CDR1 MGHRA, CDR2 YSYEKL. V lost 0 bases and J 3 bases, leaving 15 bases between the germline ends.

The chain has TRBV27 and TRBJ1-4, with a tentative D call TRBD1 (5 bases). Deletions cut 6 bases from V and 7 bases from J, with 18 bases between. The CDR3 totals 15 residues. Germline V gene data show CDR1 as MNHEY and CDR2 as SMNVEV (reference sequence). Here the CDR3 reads CASRMGRQGLEKLFF. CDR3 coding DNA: TGTGCCAGCAGAATGGGTCGGCAGGGACTTGAAAAACTGTTTTTT.

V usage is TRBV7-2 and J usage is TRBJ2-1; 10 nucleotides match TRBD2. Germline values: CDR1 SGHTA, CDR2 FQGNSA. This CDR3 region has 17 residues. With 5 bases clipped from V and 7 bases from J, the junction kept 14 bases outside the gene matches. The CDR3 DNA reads TGTGCCAGCAGCCCCTCTTACACGCTAGCGGGAGTAAATGAGCAGTTCTTC. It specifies CASSPSYTLAGVNEQFF.

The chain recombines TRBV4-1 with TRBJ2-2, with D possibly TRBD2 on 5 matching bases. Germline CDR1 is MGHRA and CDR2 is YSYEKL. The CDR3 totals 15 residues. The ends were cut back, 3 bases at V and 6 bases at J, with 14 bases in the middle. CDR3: CASSQSRANSGELFF. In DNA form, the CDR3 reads TGCGCCAGCAGCCAGTCGAGGGCCAATTCCGGGGAGCTGTTTTTT.

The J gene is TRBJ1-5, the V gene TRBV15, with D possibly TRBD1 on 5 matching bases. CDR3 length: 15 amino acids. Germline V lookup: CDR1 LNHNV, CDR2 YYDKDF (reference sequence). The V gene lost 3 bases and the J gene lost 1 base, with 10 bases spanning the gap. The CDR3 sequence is CATSRGQGSNQPQHF. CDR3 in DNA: TGTGCCACCAGCAGGGGGCAGGGCAGCAATCAGCCCCAGCATTTT.